A single sample is the source of the 22 T cell receptor beta chains below, sequenced in a study of response to subunit inactivated influenza vaccine. TCRdb recomputed calls from the RT-PCR reads with MiXCR, one row per CDR3 protein. The sample has over 650,000 distinct CDR3 sequences; less than 20% are singletons. The sequencing used PBMCs from blood, collected roughly 5 days after vaccination. The receptors here all came from a man aged 45-65 years who received an inactivated influenza vaccine.

This clonotype was seen a handful of times. V and J are TRBV15 and TRBJ1-2; 7 nucleotides align to TRBD1. The length of the CDR3 is 14 residues. V lost 5 bases and J lost 2; bases outside the gene matches: 5. Per germline, CDR1 LNHNV and CDR2 YYDKDF (reference sequence). CDR3 DNA: TGTGCCACCAGCTACCCGGGACAGAACTATGGCTACACCTTC. Residues: CATSYPGQNYGYTF.

The rearrangement uses TRBV6-2 or TRBV6-3 and TRBJ1-5; 8 bases map to TRBD1. Losses at the gene ends were 0 bases for V and 7 bases for J; bases not matched to a gene: 5. The CDR3 runs 15 residues. Germline V gene data show CDR1 as MNHEY and CDR2 as SVGEGT. CDR3: CASSYSDRVGQPQHF. In DNA, the CDR3 is TGTGCCAGCAGTTACTCGGACAGGGTGGGACAGCCCCAGCATTTT.

This clonotype has a count of ten or more. In nucleotides, the CDR3 is TGCAGTGCTAGAGATCCTGGCGTCAATGAGCAGTTCTTC. It translates to CSARDPGVNEQFF. The chain uses TRBV20-1 and TRBJ2-1, with D hard to call. This CDR3 has 13 amino acids. V gave up 0 bases and J gave up 6 bases, with 9 bases separating them. The V gene's germline CDR1 is DFQATT and CDR2 SNEGSKA (reference sequence).

The J gene is TRBJ1-2, the V gene TRBV7-9, with D perhaps matching TRBD1 (5 bases). V lost 1 base and J lost 4, with 10 bases in between. The CDR3 contains 14 residues. The germline CDR1 and CDR2 sequences are SEHNR and FQNEAQ (reference sequence). The CDR3, as DNA: TGTGCCAGCAGCTTAGGGGACCACGGCTATGGCTACACCTTC. It specifies CASSLGDHGYGYTF.

The chain carries TRBV9 and TRBJ2-3; D might be TRBD1 or TRBD2, each matching 5 bases. The germline V gene has CDR1 SGDLS and CDR2 YYNGEE. Trimming took off 4 bases at V and 2 bases at J, with 14 bases between the two ends. CDR3 length equals 15 residues. This chain's CDR3 is CASSSSAGTTDTQYF. The DNA of the CDR3 is TGTGCCAGCAGCTCCTCTGCTGGGACCACAGATACGCAGTATTTT.

This clonotype was seen a few times. The V call is TRBV6-1, the J call TRBJ2-3, with a possible D match to TRBD1 (6 bases). The CDR3 is 16 residues long. The germline gives CDR1 MNHNS, CDR2 SASEGT. Trimming left V 6 bases short and J 1 base short, with 17 bases between. The CDR3 DNA reads as TGTGCCAGCAGGTCTCTCACAGGGCAGGGCACAGATACGCAGTATTTT. It translates to CASRSLTGQGTDTQYF.

This clonotype was observed at least ten times. The chain uses TRBV7-6 and TRBJ2-2; no reliable D call. This CDR3 has 12 amino acids. Trimming took off 5 bases at V and 5 bases at J, with 6 bases between the two ends. Germline CDR1 reads SGHVS; CDR2 reads FNYEAQ. The CDR3 bases are TGTGCCAGCAGCACTAATACCGGGGAGCTGTTTTTT. Residues: CASSTNTGELFF.

This clonotype was detected a few times. The chain couples TRBV9 to TRBJ1-3; D uncertain. The CDR3 length is 15 residues. Trimming shortened V by 1 base and J by 2 bases, and 10 bases separated the two germline ends. Germline lookup yields CDR1 SGDLS and CDR2 YYNGEE. CDR3 coding DNA: TGTGCCAGCAGCGTAAGCCCGACGGCTGGAAACACCATATATTTT. It translates to CASSVSPTAGNTIYF.

The chain joins TRBV7-9 to TRBJ2-1; D might be TRBD2 (5 bases). Germline lookup yields CDR1 SEHNR and CDR2 FQNEAQ (reference sequence). V was pared by 4 bases and J by 2 bases, with 12 bases between. The CDR3 is made up of 15 amino acids. In DNA, the CDR3 is TGTGCCAGCAGCTGGCGTCGGGGAGCCTACAATGAGCAGTTCTTC. This codes for CASSWRRGAYNEQFF.

This clonotype was recorded at least ten times. The chain joins TRBV12-3 or TRBV12-4 to TRBJ2-3; TRBD1 agrees at 7 bases. The CDR3 runs 14 residues. The J segment lost 0 bases and the V segment lost 5 bases, leaving 2 bases of the junction unmatched. The CDR3 nucleotides are TGTGCCAGCAGTGACAGGGTTAGCACAGATACGCAGTATTTT. Amino acids: CASSDRVSTDTQYF.

The rearrangement joins TRBV10-3 to TRBJ2-1; TRBD2 matches 10 bases. V lost 4 bases, J lost 2 bases, and 8 bases stayed unmatched. Germline CDR1 is ENHRY and CDR2 is SYGVKD. CDR3 length: 17 amino acids. In DNA, the CDR3 is TGTGCCATCAGTGCCGGGGCTAGCGGGGGCCCCTACAATGAGCAGTTCTTC. Translating it yields CAISAGASGGPYNEQFF.

V and J are TRBV12-3 or TRBV12-4 and TRBJ2-3; 7 nucleotides match TRBD2. V lost 5 bases to trimming and J lost 6 bases; unmatched junction nucleotides: 8. The CDR3 loop spans 14 amino acids. As DNA, the CDR3 is TGTGCCAGCAGTCGGTGGGAGGGCCAGGATACGCAGTATTTT. This codes for CASSRWEGQDTQYF.

This clonotype was observed a handful of times. CDR3 sequence reads: CASSLGRTGVNGYTF. Written as DNA, the CDR3 is TGCGCCAGCAGCTTGGGGAGGACAGGAGTAAATGGCTACACCTTC. The V gene is TRBV5-1, the J gene TRBJ1-2; 7 nucleotides line up with TRBD1. This CDR3 has 15 amino acids. Germline CDR1 and CDR2: SGHRS and YFSETQ. V gave up 0 bases and J gave up 6 bases; unmatched junction bases: 8.

The chain employs TRBV20-1 and TRBJ1-1; D gene ambiguous. The CDR3 extends over 12 amino acids. Germline V gene data show CDR1 as DFQATT and CDR2 as SNEGSKA (reference sequence). CDR3 DNA: TGCAGGGTTGCGGGCCCAAACACTGAAGCTTTCTTT. It codes for CRVAGPNTEAFF.

This clonotype was counted a few times. This rearrangement joins TRBV20-1 to TRBJ1-1; TRBD1 is a possible D gene (6 bases). The ends were cut back, 1 base at V and 5 bases at J, with 14 bases in the middle. This CDR3 contains 14 residues. Germline V gene lookup returns CDR1 DFQATT and CDR2 SNEGSKA (reference sequence). In DNA form, the CDR3 reads TGCAGTGCTAGAGGGGGACATGGACGGACTGAAGCTTTCTTT. It encodes CSARGGHGRTEAFF.

In its sample, this clonotype was seen many times. The chain carries TRBV20-1 and TRBJ2-1, with D perhaps given as TRBD1 or TRBD2 (7 bases each). Trimming removed 1 base from V and 7 bases from J, with 14 bases in between. CDR1 DFQATT and CDR2 SNEGSKA come from the germline V gene (reference sequence). The CDR3 is 14 residues long. The CDR3 DNA is TGCAGTGCTAGAGGGCAGGGGGGGCTTAATGAGCAGTTCTTC. It specifies CSARGQGGLNEQFF.

This chain joins TRBV28 and TRBJ2-5; 8 nucleotides line up with TRBD1. This CDR3 is 17 amino acids long. CDR1 and CDR2 (germline): MDHEN, SYDVKM. Losses at the gene ends were 3 bases for V and 3 bases for J; bases not matched to a gene: 12. Here the CDR3 reads CASSFRWQGALKETQYF. CDR3 DNA: TGTGCCAGCAGTTTTCGCTGGCAGGGGGCCCTCAAAGAGACCCAGTACTTC.

This clonotype showed up many times. J is TRBJ2-7 and V is TRBV5-8; the D is unclear. The CDR3 spans 11 residues. CDR1 and CDR2 from the germline V gene are SGHTS and YDEGEE. Trimming took 3 bases from V and 3 from J, leaving 4 bases between them. The CDR3, as DNA: TGTGCCAGCAGCTACGTCTACGAGCAGTACTTC. This translates into CASSYVYEQYF.

This clonotype was seen a few times. V is TRBV7-2 and J is TRBJ1-2; unclear D gene. Germline V lookup: CDR1 SGHTA, CDR2 FQGNSA. V was pared by 1 base and J by 5 bases, with 11 bases between. The CDR3 is made up of 14 amino acids. The CDR3 loop reads CASSLVLQPYGYTF. Here the CDR3 DNA reads TGTGCCAGCAGCTTAGTTCTCCAGCCATATGGCTACACCTTC.

The chain uses TRBV6-1 and TRBJ1-1, with 7 bases aligning to TRBD1. Trimming cost V 6 bases and J 6 bases; bases outside gene matches: 13. Germline V CDR1 and CDR2: MNHNS, SASEGT. The CDR3 is 15 amino acids. The CDR3: CASRSRGGGRAEAFF. CDR3 nucleotides: TGTGCCAGCAGATCTAGAGGGGGCGGCCGCGCTGAAGCTTTCTTT.

Note on this clonotype: This may stem from a read error, because a much larger clone lies one nucleotide away. V and J are TRBV6-5 and TRBJ2-2, with no clear D. The CDR3 consists of 13 residues. Germline loops: CDR1 MNHEY, CDR2 SVGAGI. CDR3 sequence reads: CANSYSIPGELFF. CDR3 coding DNA: TGTGCCAACAGTTACTCGATCCCCGGGGAGCTGTTTTTT.

The V and J genes are TRBV30 and TRBJ2-5; 8 positions match TRBD2. V trimming: 3 bases; J trimming: 2 bases; junction bases outside the gene matches: 11. The germline V gene encodes CDR1 GTSNPN and CDR2 SVGIG (reference sequence). The CDR3 extends over 16 amino acids. The CDR3: CAWSDDGTRNQETQYF. DNA of the CDR3: TGTGCCTGGAGCGACGACGGGACTAGGAATCAAGAGACCCAGTACTTC.